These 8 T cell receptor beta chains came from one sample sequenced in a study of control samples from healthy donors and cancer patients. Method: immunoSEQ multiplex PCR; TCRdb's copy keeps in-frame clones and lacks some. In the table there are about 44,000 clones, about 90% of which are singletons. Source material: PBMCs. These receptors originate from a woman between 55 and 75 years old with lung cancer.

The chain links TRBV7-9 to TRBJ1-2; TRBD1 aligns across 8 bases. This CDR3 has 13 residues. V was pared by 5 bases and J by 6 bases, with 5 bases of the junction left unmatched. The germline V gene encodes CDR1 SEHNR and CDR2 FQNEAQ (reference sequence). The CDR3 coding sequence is TGTGCCAGCAGCGAAGGACAGGGAGATGGCTACACCTTC. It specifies CASSEGQGDGYTF.

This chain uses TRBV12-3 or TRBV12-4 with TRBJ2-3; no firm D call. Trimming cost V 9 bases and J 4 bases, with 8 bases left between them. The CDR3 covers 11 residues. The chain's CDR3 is CASTQADTQYF. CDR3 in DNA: TGTGCCAGTACCCAAGCAGATACGCAGTATTTT.

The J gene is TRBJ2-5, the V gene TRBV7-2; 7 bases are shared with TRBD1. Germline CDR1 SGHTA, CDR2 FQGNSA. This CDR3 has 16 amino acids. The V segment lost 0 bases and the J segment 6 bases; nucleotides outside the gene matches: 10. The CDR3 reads CASSLARERGLKTQYF. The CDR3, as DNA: TGTGCCAGCAGCTTAGCCCGCGAGAGGGGGCTGAAGACCCAGTACTTC.

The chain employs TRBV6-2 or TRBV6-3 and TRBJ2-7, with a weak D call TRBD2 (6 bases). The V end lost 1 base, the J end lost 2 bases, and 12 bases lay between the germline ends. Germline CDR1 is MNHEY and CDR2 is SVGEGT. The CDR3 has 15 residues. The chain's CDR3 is CASSYLPGLAYEQYF. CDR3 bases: TGTGCCAGCAGTTACTTACCGGGACTGGCCTACGAGCAGTACTTC.

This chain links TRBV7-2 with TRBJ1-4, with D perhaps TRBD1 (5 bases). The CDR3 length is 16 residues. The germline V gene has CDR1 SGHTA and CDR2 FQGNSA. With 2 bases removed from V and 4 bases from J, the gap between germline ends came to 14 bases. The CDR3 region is CASSLTTGAGNEKLFF. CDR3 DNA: TGTGCCAGCAGCTTAACGACCGGGGCGGGTAATGAAAAACTGTTTTTT.

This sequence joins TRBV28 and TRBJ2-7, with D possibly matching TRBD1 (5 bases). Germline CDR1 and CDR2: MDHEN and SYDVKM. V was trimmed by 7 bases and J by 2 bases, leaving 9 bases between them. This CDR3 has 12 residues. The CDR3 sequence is CASMGRAYEQYF. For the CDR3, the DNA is TGTGCCAGCATGGGCAGGGCCTACGAGCAGTACTTC.

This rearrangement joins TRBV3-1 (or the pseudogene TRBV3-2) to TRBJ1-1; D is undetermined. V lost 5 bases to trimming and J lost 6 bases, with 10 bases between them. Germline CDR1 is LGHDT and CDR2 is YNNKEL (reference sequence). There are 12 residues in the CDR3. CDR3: CASSSSFSEAFF. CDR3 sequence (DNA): TGTGCCAGCAGCTCATCGTTCTCTGAAGCTTTCTTT.

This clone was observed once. This CDR3 is CASSEGTTGTQYF. CDR3 coding DNA: TGTGCCAGCAGTGAAGGGACGACGGGGACCCAGTACTTC. The J gene is TRBJ2-5, the V gene TRBV6-1; no clear D. V lost 1 base to trimming and J lost 7 bases, with 10 bases between them. CDR3 length equals 13 residues. Germline assignment: CDR1 MNHNS and CDR2 SASEGT.